The present T cell receptor (beta chain) was sequenced within a study of T cells in Graves' hyperthyroidism and ophthalmopathy. The CDR3 regions of TCR beta were amplified from RNA transcripts. A set of HTBI primers served as the primers for a first-round RT-PCR of the TCR CDR3. In TCRdb, the multiplex PCR reads were re-called with MiXCR into one record per CDR3 protein. The repertoire holds 600,000 to 700,000 distinct CDR3 sequences, with roughly 14% as singletons. This CDR3 has 14 amino acids. V was cut by 3 bases and J by 3 bases, with 6 bases left in between. In germline, CDR1 is ENHRY, CDR2 SYGVKD. This clonotype appeared many times.

This sequence was found in a middle-aged woman with Graves' ophthalmopathy. The chain links TRBV10-3 to TRBJ2-6; D remains unclear. The sequenced sample consisted of blood. This CDR3 is CAISDGVGANVLTF. The CDR3 bases are TGTGCCATCAGTGATGGGGTTGGGGCCAACGTCCTGACTTTC.